This T cell receptor (beta chain) comes out of a study of blood T cell repertoires in COVID-19. The wider study: Spain, Italy and the United States supplied samples that represented acute and convalescent COVID-19. PBMCs, B-cell-depleted T cells, or T cells provided the cDNA or gDNA that made up the material.

Assay used: immunoSEQ multiplex PCR; TCRdb lists only in-frame clones, some missing. In the table there are about 55,000 clones, 87% of which are singletons. V was pared by 4 bases and J by 8 bases, with 11 bases between. The CDR3 consists of 12 residues. Germline V gene sequence: CDR1 MNHEY, CDR2 SVGEGT. Sequencing was done on a sample of peripheral blood. This chain joins TRBV6-2 or TRBV6-3 and TRBJ1-2, with a weak D call TRBD1 (6 bases). This clonotype was sampled from a human donor with active COVID-19. The donor label of this sample is uncertain. The CDR3, as DNA: TGTGCCAGCAGTTCACAGGGTTTCGGCTACACCTTC. This translates into CASSSQGFGYTF.